This T cell receptor (beta chain) is from a study of cytomegalovirus exposure and HLA in healthy donors. CDR1 and CDR2 from the germline V gene are KGHSH and LQKENI. This CDR3 comprises 16 residues. V was clipped by 8 bases and J by 4 bases, with 21 bases between them. As regards this clone: What it recognizes is unknown.

The PCR ran on 60 Vbeta and 13 Jbeta primers. Sequencing used immunoSEQ multiplex PCR; TCRdb keeps in-frame clones, though not all of them. The sample contains about 160,000 clones, approximately 79% of which appear only once. Study conclusions and caveats: Of the V segments, some could not be distinguished, including TRBV6-2 and TRBV6-3, and were excluded. Clonal expansion, a later analysis showed, was greater in HLA-associated TCR beta chains than in equally common others. Per a later analysis, approximately 16,000 TCR beta sequences showed association with HLA alleles at 0.05 false discovery rate. Several of the most significant clusters appeared, in a later analysis, to be linked to common viral pathogens.

This TCR derives from a woman aged 45-65 years in good health and CMV-seropositive. This chain joins TRBV18 and TRBJ1-3; TRBD1 is a possible D gene (6 bases). Sequencing input: PBMCs. The CDR3 region has the DNA TGTGCCAGCCCCACTCCCGGGGGGGCACCCGGAAACACCATATATTTT. Protein product: CASPTPGGAPGNTIYF.